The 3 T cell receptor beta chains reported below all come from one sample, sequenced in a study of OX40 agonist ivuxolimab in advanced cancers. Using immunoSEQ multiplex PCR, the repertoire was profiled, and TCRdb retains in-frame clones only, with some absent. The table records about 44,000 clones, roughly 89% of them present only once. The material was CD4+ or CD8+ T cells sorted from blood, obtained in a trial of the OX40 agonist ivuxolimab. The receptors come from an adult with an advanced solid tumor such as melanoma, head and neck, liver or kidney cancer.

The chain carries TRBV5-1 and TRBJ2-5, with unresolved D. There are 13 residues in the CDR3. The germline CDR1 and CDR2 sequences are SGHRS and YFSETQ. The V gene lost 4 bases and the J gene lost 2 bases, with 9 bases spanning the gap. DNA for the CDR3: TGCGCCAGCAGCAGCGACGGGCAAGAGACCCAGTACTTC. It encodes CASSSDGQETQYF.

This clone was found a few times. As DNA, the CDR3 is TGCGCCAGCAGCCAAGGGGAGGGGATGAACACTGAAGCTTTCTTT. Translated, it gives CASSQGEGMNTEAFF. The chain carries TRBV4-1 and TRBJ1-1, with TRBD1 as a possible D gene (5 bases). The ends were cut back, 1 base at V and 0 bases at J, with 9 bases in the middle. In germline, CDR1 is MGHRA, CDR2 YSYEKL. CDR3 length equals 15 residues.

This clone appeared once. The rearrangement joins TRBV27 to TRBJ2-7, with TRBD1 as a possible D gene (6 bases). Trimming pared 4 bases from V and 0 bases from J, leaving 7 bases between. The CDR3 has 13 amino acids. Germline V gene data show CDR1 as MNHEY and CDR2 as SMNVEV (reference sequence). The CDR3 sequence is CASSSTGSYEQYF. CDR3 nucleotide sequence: TGTGCCAGCAGTTCGACAGGCTCCTACGAGCAGTACTTC.